This T cell receptor beta chain comes out of a study of blood T cell repertoires in COVID-19. Only a few counts were recorded for this clone. Authors' data handling: Reference gene primer amplification yielded estimated nucleated cell counts. Using immunoSEQ multiplex PCR, the repertoire was profiled, and TCRdb retains in-frame clones only, with some absent. That table furnishes V, J and clone size, whereas the DNA furnished D and trimming. This sample has about 150,000 clones, with 75% to 85% found just once. This CDR3 has 15 residues. Germline CDR1 is MNHEY and CDR2 is SVGAGI. V dropped 2 bases and J dropped 7; count of bases not matched to a gene: 9.

Sequencing used peripheral blood. The chain couples TRBV6-5 to TRBJ1-2, with TRBD1 matching over 8 bases. This clonotype originated in a woman aged 50 to 65 in a cohort sampled during active or convalescent COVID-19. The CDR3 bases are TGTGCCAGCAGTTACGGGCAGGGGGCGCGTTCTGGCTACACCTTC. Amino acid sequence: CASSYGQGARSGYTF.